This T cell receptor (beta chain) came from a study of CD8 T cells in Susac syndrome. The CDR3 length is 13 residues. The germline gives CDR1 MNHEY, CDR2 SVGAGI. The ends were cut back, 2 bases at V and 8 bases at J, with 10 bases in the middle. Reverse transcription of 0.5 to 1 ug RNA was performed with random hexamers. TCRdb passed the immunoSEQ multiplex PCR reads through MiXCR, listing each CDR3 protein once. The sample shows 150,000 to 200,000 distinct CDR3 sequences, 95% of them seen only once. This chain links TRBV6-5 with TRBJ2-1, with D hard to call. The sequence derives from a human donor with multiple sclerosis. Sequencing input: CD8+ T cells from PBMCs. The CDR3 DNA follows: TGTGCCAGCAGTTACACGATGGGCTATGAGCAGTTCTTC. It yields the protein CASSYTMGYEQFF.